This TCR beta chain was documented in a study of response to subunit inactivated influenza vaccine. This clonotype came up many times. MiXCR was run by TCRdb on the RT-PCR reads, yielding one entry per CDR3 protein. The sample yields around 570,000 distinct CDR3 sequences, over 9% seen once. Germline loops: CDR1 MGHDK, CDR2 SYGVNS. The CDR3 is 15 amino acids. V lost 4 bases to trimming and J lost 4 bases, with 13 bases between them. These data were also filed under a second study, of T cells expressing NK-cell markers. That work adds: For TCR beta, cDNA was produced by 5'RACE template switching with UMIs.

The chain is built from TRBV25-1 and TRBJ1-4; D perhaps matches TRBD1 (5 bases). Sequences were derived from PBMCs from blood, sampled on the day of vaccination. The TCR comes from a man aged 50 to 59 who received an inactivated influenza vaccine. CDR3 amino acids: CASSVPGRDNEKLFF. The CDR3 DNA reads as TGTGCCAGCAGTGTCCCGGGACGGGATAATGAAAAACTGTTTTTT. Variable domain in full (rest from reference TRBV25-1 and TRBJ1-4): EADIYQTPRYLVIGTGKKITLECSQTMGHDKMYWYQQDPGMELHLIHYSYGVNSTEKGDLSSESTVSRIRTEHFPLTLESARPSHTSQYLCASSVPGRDNEKLFFGSGTQLSVL.